A single T cell receptor beta chain is shown here with its context. The antigen remains unidentified. The sample originates from a study of T cells in localized non-small cell lung cancer. Broader study findings: A median of about 60 of the top 100 tumor clones appeared in adjacent lung, which was paired and uninvolved. Uninvolved adjacent lung had the highest recorded T cell clonality, with tumor below it.

V shed 2 bases and J shed 7 bases, with 14 bases lying between them. CDR1 LNHDA and CDR2 SQIVND come from the germline V gene (reference sequence). The CDR3 sequence is 14 residues long. Only in-frame clones appear in the TCRdb table, and some are missing; sequencing was by immunoSEQ multiplex PCR. This table has 20,000 to 30,000 clones, around nine tenths appearing once. This sequence originates from a female donor over 55 with stage I lung adenocarcinoma. The chain uses TRBV19 and TRBJ1-2; D perhaps matches TRBD1 (6 bases). Sequenced here: peripheral blood, sampled before any cancer treatment. Written as DNA, the CDR3 is TGTGCCAGTAGTATAAGCAGGGGCAACGGTGGCTACACCTTC. Residues: CASSISRGNGGYTF. Full variable domain (remainder filled in from reference TRBV19 and TRBJ1-2): DGGITQSPKYLFRKEGQNVTLSCEQNLNHDAMYWYRQDPGQGLRLIYYSQIVNDFQKGDIAEGYSVSREKKESFPLTVTSAQKNPTAFYLCASSISRGNGGYTFGSGTRLTVV.